This T cell receptor (beta chain) was profiled in a study of a mutant IDH1 vaccine in newly diagnosed glioma. Note on this clone: The antigen is unknown.

The CDR3 totals 13 residues. The V gene's germline CDR1 is SGHRS and CDR2 YFSETQ. Trimming removed 5 bases from V and 6 bases from J, with 15 bases in between. Only in-frame clones appear in the TCRdb table, and some are missing; sequencing was by immunoSEQ multiplex PCR. The repertoire holds over 30,000 clones, around nine tenths seen once, with 12% in the top ten. The time point is: week 47, end of study. In the vaccine, a single dose held 300 ug of the mutant IDH1 20-mer peptide, along with topical imiquimod. New WHO grade 3 or 4 astrocytomas that were IDH1-mutant and ATRX-lost had been found in donors.

Sequences were derived from PBMCs, sampled from a glioma patient whose treatment included an IDH1 peptide vaccine. The V call is TRBV5-1, the J call TRBJ2-7; a possible D gene is TRBD2 (5 bases). This TCR derives from a woman aged 30 to 39 with glioma. The CDR3 loop is CASSPREGGEQYF. The CDR3, as DNA: TGCGCCAGCAGTCCCCGAGAAGGAGGCGAGCAGTACTTC. Full variable domain (rest looked up from reference TRBV5-1 and TRBJ2-7): KAGVTQTPRYLIKTRGQQVTLSCSPISGHRSVSWYQQTPGQGLQFLFEYFSETQRNKGNFPGRFSGRQFSNSRSEMNVSTLELGDSALYLCASSPREGGEQYFGPGTRLTVT.